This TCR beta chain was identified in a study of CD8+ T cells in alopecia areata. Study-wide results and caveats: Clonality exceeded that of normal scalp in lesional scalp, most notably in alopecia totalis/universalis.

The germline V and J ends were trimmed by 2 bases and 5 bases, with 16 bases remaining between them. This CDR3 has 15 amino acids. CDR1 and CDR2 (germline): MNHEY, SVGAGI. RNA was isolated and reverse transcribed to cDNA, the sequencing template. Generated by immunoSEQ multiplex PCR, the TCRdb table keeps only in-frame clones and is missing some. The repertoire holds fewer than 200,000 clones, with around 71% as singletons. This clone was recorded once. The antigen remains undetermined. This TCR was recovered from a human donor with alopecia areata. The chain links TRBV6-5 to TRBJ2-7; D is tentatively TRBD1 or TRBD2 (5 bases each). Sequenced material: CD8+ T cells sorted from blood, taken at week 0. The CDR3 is CASSYPGGGGHEQYF. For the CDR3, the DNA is TGTGCCAGCAGTTACCCTGGAGGTGGGGGTCACGAGCAGTACTTC.